A single sample is the source of the 10 T cell receptor beta chains below, sequenced in a study of blood T cell repertoires in COVID-19. Clones were read by immunoSEQ multiplex PCR, and TCRdb kept only the in-frame ones, dropping some. The sample shows 200,000 or so clones, 80% to 85% of them seen only once. Sample: peripheral blood. These receptors came from a woman aged 25 to 39 who had recovered from COVID-19.

The DNA of the CDR3 is TGTGCCAGCAGCCGTACTCTTGATCACAATCAGCCCCAGCATTTT. Protein sequence: CASSRTLDHNQPQHF. The chain joins TRBV5-6 to TRBJ1-5; no firm D call. The CDR3 length is 15 residues. V was shortened by 4 bases and J by 3 bases, with 14 bases between the two germline ends. The germline gives CDR1 SGHDT, CDR2 YYEEEE.

The chain combines TRBV13 with TRBJ1-4, with 8 positions matching TRBD1. From germline, CDR1 is PRHDT and CDR2 FYEKMQ (reference sequence). The CDR3 contains 17 residues. V lost 0 bases, J lost 4 bases, and 7 bases stayed unmatched. The CDR3 nucleotides are TGTGCCAGCAGCTTAGGCTATGGACAGGGTGGTAATGAAAAACTGTTTTTT. It codes for CASSLGYGQGGNEKLFF.

This clone has a single count. The V call is TRBV28, the J call TRBJ1-4; 7 nucleotides align to TRBD1. Per the germline V gene, CDR1 is MDHEN and CDR2 is SYDVKM. The CDR3 extends over 15 amino acids. V lost 5 bases and J lost 8; bases outside the gene matches: 11. The CDR3 sequence is CASSPPTGIGEKLFF. As DNA, the CDR3 is TGTGCCAGCAGTCCTCCGACAGGGATAGGGGAAAAACTGTTTTTT.

This clone has just one count. The chain joins TRBV30 to TRBJ1-4, with 9 bases identical to TRBD1. Trimming took 3 bases from V and 6 from J; bases not matched to a gene: 8. The germline gives CDR1 GTSNPN, CDR2 SVGIG (reference sequence). This CDR3 region has 15 residues. The CDR3, as DNA: TGTGCCTGGAGAGGGACAGGGATGGGCGATGAAAAACTGTTTTTT. Its translation is CAWRGTGMGDEKLFF.

This rearrangement joins TRBV18 to TRBJ2-4; 8 nucleotides agree with TRBD1. CDR1 and CDR2 (germline): KGHSH, LQKENI. Unmatched junction bases numbered 4, after V lost 3 bases and J lost 0 bases. The CDR3 has 16 amino acids. In DNA form, the CDR3 reads TGTGCCAGCTCACCGAACGGACAGGGAGCCAAAAACATTCAGTACTTC. Its protein product is CASSPNGQGAKNIQYF.

This clone was seen just once. J is TRBJ2-3 and V is TRBV19; 8 nucleotides line up with TRBD2. J gave up 4 bases and V 5 bases, and 14 bases lay outside the gene matches. Per germline, CDR1 LNHDA and CDR2 SQIVND (reference sequence). The length of the CDR3 is 17 residues. Here the CDR3 DNA reads TGTGCCAGTAGTCTGGGGACTGGCGGGAGGTTTGCAGATACGCAGTATTTT. Translating it yields CASSLGTGGRFADTQYF.

V is TRBV2 and J is TRBJ2-5, with D possibly being TRBD2 (5 bases). CDR3 length: 14 amino acids. Germline V gene lookup returns CDR1 SNHLY and CDR2 FYNNEI. Trimming pared 3 bases from V and 6 bases from J, leaving 14 bases between. This chain's CDR3 is CASSETGNGKTQYF. In DNA, the CDR3 is TGTGCCAGCAGTGAGACGGGAAACGGCAAGACCCAGTACTTC.

The V call is TRBV6-5, the J call TRBJ2-1; TRBD1 aligns across 7 bases. Germline values: CDR1 MNHEY, CDR2 SVGAGI. V shed 8 bases and J 8 bases; nucleotides not matched to a gene: 12. The CDR3 length is 14 residues. As DNA, the CDR3 is TGTGCCAGCCGGGGCCCCCACAGGGGAGATGAGCAGTTCTTC. Translated: CASRGPHRGDEQFF.

This clone came up once. The chain uses TRBV28 and TRBJ1-3; D unclear. Germline V gene data show CDR1 as MDHEN and CDR2 as SYDVKM. The ends were cut back, 4 bases at V and 0 bases at J, with 13 bases in the middle. The CDR3 totals 16 residues. The CDR3 protein is CASSSPAGSSGNTIYF. As DNA, the CDR3 is TGTGCCAGCAGTTCCCCAGCAGGCTCCTCTGGAAACACCATATATTTT.

In its sample, this clone was seen a few times. V gene TRBV7-2 combines with J gene TRBJ1-3; D perhaps matches TRBD1 (6 bases). Looked up from germline, CDR1 is SGHTA and CDR2 is FQGNSA. Between the trimmed V and J ends, which lost 5 bases and 3 bases, there was a span of 17 bases. The CDR3 contains 16 residues. CDR3 DNA sequence: TGTGCCAGCAGCCCGATGGGCAGGGGCTTTGGAAACACCATATATTTT. It encodes CASSPMGRGFGNTIYF. The full variable domain, in which reference TRBV7-2 and TRBJ1-3 provide the parts outside the CDR3, is GAGVSQSPSNKVTEKGKDVELRCDPISGHTALYWYRQSLGQGLEFLIYFQGNSAPDKSGLPSDRFSAERTGGSVSTLTIQRTQQEDSAVYLCASSPMGRGFGNTIYFGEGSWLTVV.